This T cell receptor beta chain was identified during a study of blood T cell repertoires in COVID-19. Profiling relied on immunoSEQ multiplex PCR, and the TCRdb table lists in-frame clones only, not all of them. The data hold some 530,000 clones, with about nine tenths observed a single time. CDR1 and CDR2 (germline): LNHDA, SQIVND (reference sequence). This CDR3 contains 14 residues. The ends lost 3 bases at V and 4 bases at J; junction bases unmatched: 5. Everyone who took part was roughly 18 to 90 years old, and they came from 20 to 25 US areas. Participants' own reports of clinical history determined their cohort assignment. Two negative PCRs, clearance, or symptom resolution were required of recovered Cohort 3 donors.

The chain couples TRBV19 to TRBJ1-2, with 7 bases identical to TRBD1. This sequence was found in a woman aged 55-70 years who had recovered from COVID-19. What was sequenced was PBMCs or T cells enriched from blood (not recorded which). The CDR3 sequence is CASSITQGVYGYTF. CDR3 nucleotide sequence: TGTGCCAGTAGTATCACCCAGGGGGTCTATGGCTACACCTTC.